Shown below are 11 T cell receptor beta chains from a single sample sequenced in a study of T cell clonality in common variable immunodeficiency. General observations from the study: Fewer deletions and N-nucleotide insertions were reportedly seen in common variable immunodeficiency TCR beta sequences.

For these receptors, no antigen is known. The data were produced by immunoSEQ multiplex PCR, yet TCRdb's version contains in-frame clones alone and is incomplete. The sample contains 20,000 to 30,000 clones, none of them singletons. Source material: peripheral blood mononuclear cells. The receptors shown here come from a human donor with common variable immunodeficiency.

This clone was recorded many times. The read ends 3 residues shy of where the CDR3 ends; the end is completed using the germline J gene. The chain combines TRBV19 with TRBJ2-7; a weak D match, TRBD1 (6 bases). In germline, CDR1 is LNHDA, CDR2 SQIVND (reference sequence). Trimming stripped 7 bases from V and 2 bases from J, with 21 bases between. The CDR3 sequence is 16 residues long. Incomplete CDR3 DNA: TGTGCCAGTACCGCAGGGGTTGGATTAGGGACCTACGAG. It is translated as CASTAGVGLGTYE. In full, the CDR3 is CASTAGVGLGTYEQYF.

This clone occurred a few times. The read gets to within 3 residues of the CDR3 end, and the germline J gene fills in the rest. The chain links TRBV18 to TRBJ1-1; possible D gene TRBD1, 5 bases. Germline V gene sequence: CDR1 KGHSH, CDR2 LQKENI. This CDR3 is built from 15 residues. V was trimmed by 1 base and J by 4 bases, leaving 13 bases between them. The CDR3 here is CASSPLGQGGTEAFF. The part of the CDR3 DNA that was read is TGTGCCAGCTCACCACTGGGCCAGGGTGGCACTGAA.

About this clone itself: The read stops 3 residues short of the end of the CDR3; the missing end is completed from the germline J gene. V and J are TRBV19 and TRBJ1-2, with unresolved D. CDR1 and CDR2 from the germline V gene are LNHDA and SQIVND (reference sequence). The CDR3 extends over 11 amino acids. The CDR3 sequence is CASSYSRGYTF. CDR3 bases read: TGTGCCAGTAGTTACTCTAGAGGC.

This clone was seen at least ten times. The CDR3 end falls 3 residues outside the read, so it is completed with the germline J gene. The rearrangement uses TRBV4-2 and TRBJ1-6; 7 bases map to TRBD1. The CDR3 length is 16 residues. Germline CDR1 and CDR2: LGHNA and YNFKEQ. The V and J ends lost 4 bases and 8 bases, in that order; junction bases with no gene match: 11. CDR3 protein: CASSLSTGTADSPLHF. CDR3 bases read: TGTGCCAGCAGCCTTTCAACCGGGACAGCCGATTCACCC.

Concerning this clone: The missing CDR3 end, 3 residues past where the read stops, is filled in from the germline J gene. The chain couples TRBV2 to TRBJ2-5; TRBD1 agrees at 9 bases. The CDR3 totals 15 residues. Germline CDR1 and CDR2: SNHLY and FYNNEI. Trimming removed 2 bases from V and 2 bases from J; junction bases left unmatched: 3. The CDR3 spells CASSEMGQGQETQYF. The covered CDR3 bases are TGTGCCAGCAGTGAAATGGGACAGGGACAAGAGACC.

A remark on this clone: The read ends 3 residues early relative to the CDR3; the germline J gene fills the gap. The chain is built from TRBV2 and TRBJ2-7, with unresolved D. This CDR3 region has 12 residues. Per the germline V gene, CDR1 is SNHLY and CDR2 is FYNNEI. V shed 5 bases and J shed 2 bases, with 7 bases lying between them. The CDR3 loop reads CASSLTAYEQYF. The sequenced CDR3 bases are TGTGCCAGCAGTTTAACGGCCTACGAG.

In this sample, this clone turned up many times. The read stops 3 residues short of the end of the CDR3; the missing end is completed from the germline J gene. The genes are TRBV18 and TRBJ2-5; TRBD1 might be the D (5 bases). Per the germline V gene, CDR1 is KGHSH and CDR2 is LQKENI. The CDR3 consists of 15 residues. V was clipped by 3 bases and J by 3 bases, with 14 bases between them. The part of the CDR3 DNA that was read is TGTGCCAGCTCACCCCGTCGTAGCAGGGAAGAGACC. The encoded protein is CASSPRRSREET. The full CDR3 is CASSPRRSREETQYF. The full variable domain, completed using reference TRBV18 and TRBJ2-5, is NAGVMQNPRHLVRRRGQEARLRCSPMKGHSHVYWYRQLPEEGLKFMVYLQKENIIDESGMPKERFSAEFPKEGPSILRIQQVVRGDSAAYFCASSPRRSREETQYFGPGTRLLVL.

This clone was detected many times. The read gets to within 3 residues of the CDR3 end, and the germline J gene fills in the rest. This rearrangement joins TRBV7-8 to TRBJ2-7, with 10 positions matching TRBD1. V shed 6 bases and J 4 bases; nucleotides not matched to a gene: 3. This CDR3 comprises 13 residues. Germline V gene lookup returns CDR1 SGHVS and CDR2 FQNEAQ. CDR3: CASRGDRGYEQYF. The CDR3 bases that were read are TGTGCCAGCAGGGGGGACAGGGGTTACGAG.

In this sample, this clone turned up many times. Read sequence stops 3 residues before the CDR3 end, and the germline J gene provides the missing end. The rearrangement joins TRBV7-8 to TRBJ1-1; D gene unclear. Germline V gene data show CDR1 as SGHVS and CDR2 as FQNEAQ. The germline V and J ends were trimmed by 5 bases and 3 bases, with 13 bases remaining between them. The CDR3 is 14 residues long. The chain's CDR3 is CASSLRHPDTEAFF. The part of the CDR3 DNA that was read is TGTGCCAGCAGCCTTCGACACCCTGACACTGAA.

Note on this clone: The read ends 3 residues early relative to the CDR3; the germline J gene fills the gap. The chain employs TRBV2 and TRBJ1-1, with 10 bases matching TRBD1. V gave up 5 bases and J gave up 1 base; unmatched junction bases: 4. CDR1 and CDR2 (germline): SNHLY, FYNNEI. This CDR3 is 15 amino acids long. The DNA read from the CDR3 is TGTGCCAGCAGTAGGAGGACAGGGGGGAACACTGAA. This translates into CASSRRTGGNTE. The whole CDR3 region reads CASSRRTGGNTEAFF. The full variable domain, its missing parts supplied by reference TRBV2 and TRBJ1-1, is EPEVTQTPSHQVTQMGQEVILRCVPISNHLYFYWYRQILGQKVEFLVSFYNNEISEKSEIFDDQFSVERPDGSNFTLKIRSTKLEDSAMYFCASSRRTGGNTEAFFGQGTRLTVV.

In this sample, this clone turned up many times. The read falls 3 residues short of the CDR3 end, and the missing part is taken from the germline J gene. The chain is built from TRBV6-2 or TRBV6-3 and TRBJ2-7; the match to TRBD2 covers 8 bases. Germline CDR1 reads MNHEY; CDR2 reads SVGEGT. V was pared by 5 bases and J by 4 bases, with 16 bases of the junction left unmatched. This CDR3 comprises 17 residues. CDR3 loop: CASSTNPIAGSRYEQYF. The sequenced part of the CDR3 DNA is TGTGCCAGCAGTACAAACCCGATAGCGGGGTCTCGGTACGAG.